The sequence of this T cell receptor beta chain was determined in a study of cytomegalovirus exposure and HLA in healthy donors. Study outcomes and limitations: Versus the roughly 640-donor mean, an Asian-associated ancestry cluster reportedly showed fewer N-insertions in a later analysis.

A word on this clone: Its antigen is not known.

This PCR relied on a set of 60 Vbeta primers and 13 Jbeta primers. Sequenced by immunoSEQ multiplex PCR; TCRdb stores in-frame clones only, minus some. The table includes about 260,000 clones, 84% detected once. At sampling all donors were nominally healthy, likely with unrecorded immune exposures. The junction had 3 bases not matched to a gene; V was cut back by 6 bases and J by 3 bases. Looked up from germline, CDR1 is SQVTM and CDR2 is ANQGSEA. The CDR3 has 12 amino acids. The V and J genes are TRBV29-1 and TRBJ2-7, with 9 bases aligning to TRBD2. The sequence derives from a woman between 40 and 55 years old in good health and CMV-seropositive. Material for sequencing was PBMCs. The CDR3 coding sequence is TGCAGCGTGGTTAGCGGGAGCTACGAGCAGTACTTC. Its translation: CSVVSGSYEQYF.